This passage covers 16 T cell receptor beta chains from one sample sequenced in a study of T cell repertoires in cytomegalovirus infection (dated by TCRdb to the late 2010s). Their antigens are not known. This sample's treatment or condition label indicates: in vitro stimulation with specific CMV peptide epitopes to enrich CMV-specific T cells. The run used an Illumina HiSeq 1500. TCRdb cleaned the public reads at Q25 with fastp, built clones with MiXCR and kept in-frame beta chains. Identical CDR3 protein sequences are pooled into one entry, listed with their most common genes and DNA. This sample is represented by 360,000 or so distinct CDR3 sequences; about 34% of them were singletons. Less than 15% of the sample rests with the top ten. The material was cultured PBMCs, obtained from culture after CMV antigen stimulation. The receptors originated from a human donor in good health (CMV status not recorded). Some clones in this sample may be carry-over from other donors' samples.

The chain carries TRBV24-1 and TRBJ2-2; 10 nucleotides agree with TRBD1. This CDR3 has 16 residues. The germline CDR1 and CDR2 sequences are KGHDR and SFDVKD. V lost 5 bases and J lost 3; bases outside the gene matches: 5. CDR3 sequence: CATSAPDRGDTGELFF. CDR3 DNA: TGTGCCACCAGTGCCCCGGACAGGGGGGACACCGGGGAGCTGTTTTTT.

The CDR3 sequence is CASSVQAGASYNEQFF. CDR3 nucleotides: TGTGCCAGCAGTGTACAAGCGGGCGCCTCCTACAATGAGCAGTTCTTC. The chain employs TRBV27 and TRBJ2-1; TRBD2 is a possible D gene (6 bases). Trimming cost V 5 bases and J 0 bases, with 14 bases left between them. Per germline, CDR1 MNHEY and CDR2 SMNVEV (reference sequence). The CDR3 has 16 amino acids.

This clonotype has just a few counts. The V call is TRBV19, the J call TRBJ2-2, with 16 bases fitting TRBD2. Germline assignment: CDR1 LNHDA and CDR2 SQIVND (reference sequence). This CDR3 is built from 18 residues. With 5 bases clipped from V and 4 bases from J, the junction kept 7 bases outside the gene matches. CDR3 sequence reads: CASSRMGLAGGATGELFF. The CDR3 coding sequence is TGTGCCAGTAGTCGAATGGGACTAGCGGGAGGGGCCACCGGGGAGCTGTTTTTT. Full variable domain (remainder filled in from reference TRBV19 and TRBJ2-2): DGGITQSPKYLFRKEGQNVTLSCEQNLNHDAMYWYRQDPGQGLRLIYYSQIVNDFQKGDIAEGYSVSREKKESFPLTVTSAQKNPTAFYLCASSRMGLAGGATGELFFGEGSRLTVL.

V and J are TRBV14 and TRBJ1-1; D is unclear. CDR3 length: 14 residues. Per germline, CDR1 SGHDN and CDR2 FVKESK. Trimming removed 4 bases from V and 0 bases from J, with 9 bases in between. Written as DNA, the CDR3 is TGTGCCAGCAGCCCACCCTACTTGAACACTGAAGCTTTCTTT. Translated, it gives CASSPPYLNTEAFF.

V is TRBV11-3 and J is TRBJ1-1, with unresolved D. The V gene lost 0 bases and the J gene lost 5 bases, with 13 bases spanning the gap. Germline V lookup: CDR1 SGHNT, CDR2 YENEEA. The CDR3 consists of 15 residues. CDR3 nucleotide sequence: TGTGCCAGCAGCTTAGACCCTTCGGGGAGGACTGAAGCTTTCTTT. Its protein is CASSLDPSGRTEAFF.

This rearrangement joins TRBV10-2 to TRBJ2-7; 12 bases map to TRBD2. The CDR3 extends over 15 amino acids. V gave up 6 bases and J gave up 2 bases; unmatched junction bases: 5. CDR1 is WSHSY and CDR2 is SAAADI in the germline V gene. This chain's CDR3 is CASSPGLAGAYEQYV. CDR3 bases: TGCGCCAGCAGCCCGGGACTAGCGGGTGCCTACGAGCAGTACGTC.

This clonotype occurred a few times. The chain combines TRBV10-1 with TRBJ2-3; a weak D match, TRBD2 (5 bases). CDR3 length: 23 amino acids. From germline, CDR1 is WNHNN and CDR2 SYGVQD (reference sequence). The ends were cut back, 0 bases at V and 0 bases at J, with 31 bases in the middle. The CDR3 sequence is CASSESRSRMGARPLSSTDTQYF. Here the CDR3 DNA reads TGCGCCAGCAGTGAGTCGAGGTCCCGGATGGGAGCGCGGCCCCTTTCTAGCACAGATACGCAGTATTTT.

This chain links TRBV19 with TRBJ2-1; D possibly uses TRBD1 or TRBD2 (8 bases each). The CDR3 length is 16 residues. Trimming took 4 bases from V and 6 from J, leaving 19 bases between them. The germline V gene has CDR1 LNHDA and CDR2 SQIVND (reference sequence). CDR3 residues: CASSRQGRTSRNEQFF. CDR3 in DNA: TGTGCCAGTAGTAGACAGGGGCGGACTAGCCGCAATGAGCAGTTCTTC.

This chain joins TRBV7-8 and TRBJ2-3, with 12 bases aligning to TRBD2. Germline-derived CDR1 and CDR2 are SGHVS and FQNEAQ. The CDR3 covers 16 residues. Unmatched junction bases numbered 6, after V lost 5 bases and J lost 3 bases. This chain's CDR3 is CASSLGLAGRTDTQYF. CDR3 DNA: TGTGCCAGCAGCCTCGGACTAGCGGGACGTACAGATACGCAGTATTTT.

This clonotype was detected many times. The V call is TRBV7-2, the J call TRBJ2-2, with D tentatively TRBD2 (5 bases). There are 17 residues in the CDR3. V lost 5 bases to trimming and J lost 0 bases, with 16 bases between them. Germline CDR1 reads SGHTA; CDR2 reads FQGNSA. This CDR3 reads CASSHPSGATNTGELFF. The CDR3 region has the DNA TGTGCCAGCAGCCACCCAAGCGGAGCGACGAACACCGGGGAGCTGTTTTTT. Full variable domain (missing parts from reference TRBV7-2 and TRBJ2-2): GAGVSQSPSNKVTEKGKDVELRCDPISGHTALYWYRQSLGQGLEFLIYFQGNSAPDKSGLPSDRFSAERTGGSVSTLTIQRTQQEDSAVYLCASSHPSGATNTGELFFGEGSRLTVL.

The chain carries TRBV12-3 or TRBV12-4 and TRBJ1-4; no definite D call. This CDR3 is built from 14 residues. Trimming stripped 4 bases from V and 8 bases from J, with 14 bases between. The CDR3 DNA sequence: TGTGCCAGCAGTTCCCAACTGGCTGGGGAAAAACTGTTTTTT. It is translated as CASSSQLAGEKLFF.

The gene calls are TRBV29-1 and TRBJ2-5; D not certain. The CDR3 is 10 amino acids. The germline V gene encodes CDR1 SQVTM and CDR2 ANQGSEA. V was trimmed by 7 bases and J by 5 bases, leaving 8 bases between them. CDR3 in DNA: TGCAGCGGAACTTTGGAGACCCAGTACTTC. It is translated as CSGTLETQYF. The full variable domain, completed using reference TRBV29-1 and TRBJ2-5, is SAVISQKPSRDICQRGTSLTIQCQVDSQVTMMFWYRQQPGQSLTLIATANQGSEATYESGFVIDKFPISRPNLTFSTLTVSNMSPEDSSIYLCSGTLETQYFGPGTRLLVL.

This clonotype was seen more than once but under ten times. The V and J genes are TRBV7-2 and TRBJ2-1; D is possibly TRBD1 (6 bases). CDR1 and CDR2 (germline): SGHTA, FQGNSA. V lost 2 bases and J lost 9, with 14 bases in between. The CDR3 consists of 14 residues. CDR3 nucleotide sequence: TGTGCCAGCAGCTTAACAGGGAGAGTTATTGAGCAGTTCTTC. Protein sequence: CASSLTGRVIEQFF.

This chain uses TRBV30 with TRBJ2-3; TRBD2 matches 9 bases. Germline V gene sequence: CDR1 GTSNPN, CDR2 SVGIG (reference sequence). This CDR3 region has 12 residues. V trimming: 0 bases; J trimming: 8 bases; junction bases outside the gene matches: 0. In DNA, the CDR3 is TGTGCCTGGAGTGTGACTAGCGGTACGCAGTATTTT. Its translation is CAWSVTSGTQYF.

This clonotype was counted only a few times. The genes are TRBV19 and TRBJ2-7; TRBD2 matches at 9 bases. J lost 7 bases, V lost 3 bases, and 4 bases had no gene match. Germline V CDR1 and CDR2: LNHDA, SQIVND (reference sequence). The CDR3 consists of 13 residues. CDR3 loop: CASSIAAGGEQYF. In DNA form, the CDR3 reads TGTGCCAGTAGTATCGCAGCGGGAGGTGAGCAGTACTTC.

This clonotype was counted once. The CDR3 here is CAILGQAPHGYTF. DNA for the CDR3: TGTGCCATCCTTGGACAGGCCCCACATGGCTACACCTTC. J is TRBJ1-2 and V is TRBV2, with TRBD1 matching over 7 bases. This CDR3 is built from 13 residues. Germline CDR1 and CDR2: SNHLY and FYNNEI. V was clipped by 10 bases and J by 6 bases; unmatched bases: 11.